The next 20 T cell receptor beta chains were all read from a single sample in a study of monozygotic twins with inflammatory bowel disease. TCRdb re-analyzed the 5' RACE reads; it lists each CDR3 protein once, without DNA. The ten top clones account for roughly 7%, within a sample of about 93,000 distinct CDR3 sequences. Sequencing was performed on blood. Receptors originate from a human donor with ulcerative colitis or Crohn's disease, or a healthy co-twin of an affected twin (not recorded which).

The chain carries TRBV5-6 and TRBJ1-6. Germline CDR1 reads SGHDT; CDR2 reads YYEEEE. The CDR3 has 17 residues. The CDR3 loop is CASSPAQGAIFVSPLHF.

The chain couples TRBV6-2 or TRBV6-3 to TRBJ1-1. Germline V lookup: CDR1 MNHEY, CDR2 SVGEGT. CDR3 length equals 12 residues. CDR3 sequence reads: CASSYRWTEAFF.

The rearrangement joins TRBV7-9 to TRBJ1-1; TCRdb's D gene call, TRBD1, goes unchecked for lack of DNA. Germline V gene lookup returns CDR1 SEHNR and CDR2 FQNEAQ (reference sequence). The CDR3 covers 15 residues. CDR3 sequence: CASSLVAGGLTEAFF.

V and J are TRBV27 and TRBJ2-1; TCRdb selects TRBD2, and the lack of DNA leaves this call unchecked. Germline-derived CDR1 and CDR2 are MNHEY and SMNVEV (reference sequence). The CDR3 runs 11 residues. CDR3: CAIGLAGGQFF.

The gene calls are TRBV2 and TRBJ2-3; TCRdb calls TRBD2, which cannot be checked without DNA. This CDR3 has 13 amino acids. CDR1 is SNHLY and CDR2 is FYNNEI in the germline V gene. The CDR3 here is CASTWRGADTQYF.

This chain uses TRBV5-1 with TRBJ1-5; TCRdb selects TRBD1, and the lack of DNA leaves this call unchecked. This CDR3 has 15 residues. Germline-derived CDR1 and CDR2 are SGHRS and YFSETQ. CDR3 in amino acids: CASSLDGTFGQPQHF.

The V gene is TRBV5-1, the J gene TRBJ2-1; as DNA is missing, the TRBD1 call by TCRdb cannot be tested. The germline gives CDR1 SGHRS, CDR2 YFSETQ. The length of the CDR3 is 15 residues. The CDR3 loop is CASSLTGGVWDEQFF.

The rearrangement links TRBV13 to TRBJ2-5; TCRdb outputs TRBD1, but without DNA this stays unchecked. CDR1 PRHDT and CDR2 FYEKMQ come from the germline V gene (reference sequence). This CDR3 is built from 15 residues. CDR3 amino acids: CASSSPGFSEETQYF. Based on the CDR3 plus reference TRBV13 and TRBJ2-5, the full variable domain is AAGVIQSPRHLIKEKRETATLKCYPIPRHDTVYWYQQGPGQDPQFLISFYEKMQSDKGSIPDRFSAQQFSDYHSELNMSSLELGDSALYFCASSSPGFSEETQYFGPGTRLLVL.

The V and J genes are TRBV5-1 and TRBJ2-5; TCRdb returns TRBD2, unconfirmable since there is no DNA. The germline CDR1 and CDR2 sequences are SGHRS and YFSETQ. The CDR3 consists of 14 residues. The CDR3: CASRRTSDQETQYF.

Here the CDR3 reads CASSASGINQPQHF. The chain carries TRBV19 and TRBJ1-5; TCRdb picks TRBD1, but there is no DNA to check that call. CDR3 length equals 14 residues. In germline, CDR1 is LNHDA, CDR2 SQIVND (reference sequence). Filled out from reference TRBV19 and TRBJ1-5, the complete variable domain reads DGGITQSPKYLFRKEGQNVTLSCEQNLNHDAMYWYRQDPGQGLRLIYYSQIVNDFQKGDIAEGYSVSREKKESFPLTVTSAQKNPTAFYLCASSASGINQPQHFGDGTRLSIL.

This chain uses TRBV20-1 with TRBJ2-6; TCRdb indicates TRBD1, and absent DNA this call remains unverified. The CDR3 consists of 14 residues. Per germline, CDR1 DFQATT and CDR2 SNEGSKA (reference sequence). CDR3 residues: CSAPRGIGANVLTF.

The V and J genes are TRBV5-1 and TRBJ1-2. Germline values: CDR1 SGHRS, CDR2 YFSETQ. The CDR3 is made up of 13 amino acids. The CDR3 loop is CASSTDGAPLLTF.

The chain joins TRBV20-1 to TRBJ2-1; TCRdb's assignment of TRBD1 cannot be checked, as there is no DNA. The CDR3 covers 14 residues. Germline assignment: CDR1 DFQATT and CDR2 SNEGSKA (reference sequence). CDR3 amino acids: CSARRGLGYNEQFF.

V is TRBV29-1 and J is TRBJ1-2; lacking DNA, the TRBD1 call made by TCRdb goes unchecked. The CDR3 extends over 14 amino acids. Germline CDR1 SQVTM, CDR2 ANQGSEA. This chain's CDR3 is CSGFLGQGPAGYTF.

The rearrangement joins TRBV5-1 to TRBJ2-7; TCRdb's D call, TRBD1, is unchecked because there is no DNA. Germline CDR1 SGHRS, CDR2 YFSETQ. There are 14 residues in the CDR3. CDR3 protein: CASSLEGQGREQYF.

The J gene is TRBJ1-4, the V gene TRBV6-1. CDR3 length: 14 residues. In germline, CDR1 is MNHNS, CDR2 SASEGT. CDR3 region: CASSGIVEDEKLFF.

CDR3 loop: CASSWGQTKGMNTEAFF. The chain couples TRBV5-1 to TRBJ1-1. The CDR3 is made up of 17 amino acids. The germline V gene has CDR1 SGHRS and CDR2 YFSETQ.

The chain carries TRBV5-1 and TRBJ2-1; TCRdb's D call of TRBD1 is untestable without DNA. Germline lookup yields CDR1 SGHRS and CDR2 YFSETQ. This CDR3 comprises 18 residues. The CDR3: CASSLSSWNRGHRNEQFF. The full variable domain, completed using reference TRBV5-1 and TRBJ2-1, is KAGVTQTPRYLIKTRGQQVTLSCSPISGHRSVSWYQQTPGQGLQFLFEYFSETQRNKGNFPGRFSGRQFSNSRSEMNVSTLELGDSALYLCASSLSSWNRGHRNEQFFGPGTRLTVL.

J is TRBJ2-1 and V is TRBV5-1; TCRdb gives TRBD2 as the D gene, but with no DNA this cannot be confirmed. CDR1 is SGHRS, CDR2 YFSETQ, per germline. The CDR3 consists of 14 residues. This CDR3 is CASRTSDRYNEQFF.

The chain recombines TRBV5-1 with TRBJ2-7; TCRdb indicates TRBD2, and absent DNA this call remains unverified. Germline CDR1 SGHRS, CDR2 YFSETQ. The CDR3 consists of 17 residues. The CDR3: CASSLSVSTTPTYEQYF.